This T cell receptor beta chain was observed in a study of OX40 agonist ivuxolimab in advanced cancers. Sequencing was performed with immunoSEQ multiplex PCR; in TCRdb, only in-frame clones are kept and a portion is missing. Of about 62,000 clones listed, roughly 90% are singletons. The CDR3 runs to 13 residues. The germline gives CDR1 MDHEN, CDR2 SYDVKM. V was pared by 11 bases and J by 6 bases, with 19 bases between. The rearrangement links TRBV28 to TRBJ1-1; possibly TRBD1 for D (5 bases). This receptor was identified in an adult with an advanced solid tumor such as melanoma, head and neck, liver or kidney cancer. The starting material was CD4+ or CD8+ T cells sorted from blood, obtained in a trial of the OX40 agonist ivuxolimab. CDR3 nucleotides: TGTGCCGGCACCCAGGGCGGGCTCGCTGAAGCTTTCTTT. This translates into CAGTQGGLAEAFF.